The T cell receptor beta chain under discussion was sequenced for a study of T cell responses to AZD1222 COVID-19 vaccine. Study-wide background: Second doses at about 4 or about 12 weeks were pooled.

The CDR3 runs 16 residues. Germline V lookup: CDR1 PRHDT, CDR2 FYEKMQ (reference sequence). V was pared by 2 bases and J by 2 bases, with 5 bases of the junction left unmatched. Notes on the study in general: Baseline seropositivity occurred in only a handful of AZD1222 recipients. Only after the peak T cell response were repertoires sampled. Donors skewed white British and female; clonal diversity was possibly underestimated.

Method: immunoSEQ multiplex PCR; TCRdb's copy keeps in-frame clones and lacks some. The sample shows approximately 94,000 clones, about nine tenths of them seen only once. About this clone itself: The antigen is not known.

The sample was peripheral blood, taken on day 0 of AZD1222 vaccination. This receptor was identified in an adult in good health. The chain has TRBV13 and TRBJ2-5; 10 bases line up with TRBD2. CDR3 in amino acids: CASSLFLAGVQETQYF. CDR3 DNA sequence: TGTGCCAGCAGCTTATTCCTAGCGGGAGTACAAGAGACCCAGTACTTC.